The 12 T cell receptor beta chains reported below all come from one sample, sequenced in a study of shared clonotypes between healthy human individuals. Libraries were prepared by immunoSEQ multiplex PCR; TCRdb keeps only in-frame clonotypes and omits some of them. The table lists more than 1.2 million clones, 97% to 99% of them singletons. Sequenced: naive CD4+ T cells sorted from blood. As for subset: CD45RA+ positively selected. Source of these receptors: a man aged 25 to 40 in good health.

This clone was observed a single time. The chain has TRBV11-2 and TRBJ2-1; D gene unclear. The CDR3 loop spans 15 amino acids. CDR1 and CDR2 from the germline V gene are SGHAT and FQNNGV. V dropped 5 bases and J dropped 6 bases, with 17 bases sitting between them. The chain's CDR3 is CASSPMVNYPNEQFF. CDR3 DNA: TGTGCCAGCAGCCCGATGGTGAACTATCCCAATGAGCAGTTCTTC. Supplemented by reference TRBV11-2 and TRBJ2-1, the full variable domain reads EAGVAQSPRYKIIEKRQSVAFWCNPISGHATLYWYQQILGQGPKLLIQFQNNGVVDDSQLPKDRFSAERLKGVDSTLKIQPAKLEDSAVYLCASSPMVNYPNEQFFGPGTRLTVL.

V is TRBV6-1 and J is TRBJ2-1, with D possibly TRBD1 on 6 matching bases. CDR1 MNHNS and CDR2 SASEGT come from the germline V gene. The CDR3 has 13 residues. V gave up 5 bases and J gave up 8 bases, with 13 bases separating them. The chain's CDR3 is CASSYTGSYEQFF. Written as DNA, the CDR3 is TGTGCCAGCAGTTATACAGGGTCCTATGAGCAGTTCTTC.

The rearrangement links TRBV6-6 to TRBJ1-1, with D uncertain. The CDR3 is 14 amino acids. Trimming shortened V by 2 bases and J by 4 bases, and 11 bases separated the two germline ends. CDR1 MNHNY and CDR2 SVGAGI come from the germline V gene (reference sequence). CDR3 nucleotide sequence: TGTGCCAGCAGTTACGAGGCAAGGAGCACTGAAGCTTTCTTT. It codes for CASSYEARSTEAFF.

This chain connects TRBV7-9 to TRBJ1-5; 7 bases match TRBD1. J was trimmed by 0 bases and V by 5 bases; bases with no gene match: 7. Germline V gene sequence: CDR1 SEHNR, CDR2 FQNEAQ (reference sequence). The CDR3 loop spans 16 amino acids. CDR3 protein: CASSGGGQSSNQPQHF. CDR3 nucleotide sequence: TGTGCCAGCAGCGGGGGGGGACAGAGTAGCAATCAGCCCCAGCATTTT.

The genes are TRBV27 and TRBJ2-6; D is uncertain. V gave up 7 bases and J gave up 0 bases, with 10 bases separating them. This CDR3 spans 15 amino acids. Germline lookup yields CDR1 MNHEY and CDR2 SMNVEV (reference sequence). CDR3 loop: CASTRGLSGANVLTF. The CDR3, as DNA: TGTGCCAGCACTAGAGGCCTCTCTGGGGCCAACGTCCTGACTTTC.

The genes are TRBV18 and TRBJ2-2; tentative D call: TRBD2 (5 bases). The germline V and J ends were trimmed by 4 bases and 2 bases, with 11 bases remaining between them. This CDR3 contains 15 residues. In germline, CDR1 is KGHSH, CDR2 LQKENI. This chain's CDR3 is CASSLLETNTGELFF. In nucleotides, the CDR3 is TGTGCCAGCTCACTACTAGAAACTAACACCGGGGAGCTGTTTTTT.

The chain is built from TRBV10-3 and TRBJ2-7; D gene unclear. The V end was cut by 3 bases, the J end by 0 bases, with 9 bases between. CDR3 length: 14 residues. Germline loops: CDR1 ENHRY, CDR2 SYGVKD. CDR3 DNA sequence: TGTGCCATCAGTGACGAGACAAGCTCCTACGAGCAGTACTTC. Its translation: CAISDETSSYEQYF.

This chain uses TRBV19 with TRBJ1-5; a weak D match, TRBD1 (6 bases). Germline lookup yields CDR1 LNHDA and CDR2 SQIVND (reference sequence). V was clipped by 4 bases and J by 0 bases, with 19 bases between them. CDR3 length: 18 residues. CDR3 DNA sequence: TGTGCCAGTAGTACGTACCATATTGGGGGCTATAGCAATCAGCCCCAGCATTTT. Its protein product is CASSTYHIGGYSNQPQHF.

This chain connects TRBV5-1 to TRBJ2-7, with 7 bases matching TRBD1. From germline, CDR1 is SGHRS and CDR2 YFSETQ. The CDR3 has 13 residues. V shed 4 bases, J shed 5 bases, and the junction held 6 bases outside the gene matches. The CDR3 DNA is TGCGCCAGCAGCGAGGGACAGACCCACGAGCAGTACTTC. Translated: CASSEGQTHEQYF. Complete variable domain (other parts from reference TRBV5-1 and TRBJ2-7): KAGVTQTPRYLIKTRGQQVTLSCSPISGHRSVSWYQQTPGQGLQFLFEYFSETQRNKGNFPGRFSGRQFSNSRSEMNVSTLELGDSALYLCASSEGQTHEQYFGPGTRLTVT.

The J gene is TRBJ1-2, the V gene TRBV5-4; 8 nucleotides match TRBD1. Trimming cost V 4 bases and J 7 bases; bases outside gene matches: 6. In germline, CDR1 is SGHNT, CDR2 YYREEE (reference sequence). The CDR3 is 13 amino acids. CDR3 coding DNA: TGTGCCAGCAGCCCCTGGACAGGGTTTGGCTACACCTTC. This gives the protein CASSPWTGFGYTF.

The rearrangement joins TRBV5-1 to TRBJ2-1, with 7 nucleotides matching TRBD2. The CDR3 spans 16 residues. J gave up 1 base and V 4 bases, and 8 bases lay outside the gene matches. CDR1 and CDR2 from the germline V gene are SGHRS and YFSETQ. In nucleotides, the CDR3 is TGCGCCAGCAGCAGCGGGACCCGTGGGTCCTACAATGAGCAGTTCTTC. Protein product: CASSSGTRGSYNEQFF.

J is TRBJ1-5 and V is TRBV15, with a tentative D call TRBD1 (6 bases). Per germline, CDR1 LNHNV and CDR2 YYDKDF (reference sequence). Trimming left V 0 bases short and J 2 bases short, with 11 bases between. The CDR3 length is 16 residues. The CDR3 reads CATSRDVAGGNQPQHF. CDR3 nucleotide sequence: TGTGCCACCAGCAGAGATGTGGCAGGGGGCAATCAGCCCCAGCATTTT. The variable domain in full, completed from reference TRBV15 and TRBJ1-5, reads DAMVIQNPRYQVTQFGKPVTLSCSQTLNHNVMYWYQQKSSQAPKLLFHYYDKDFNNEADTPDNFQSRRPNTSFCFLDIRSPGLGDTAMYLCATSRDVAGGNQPQHFGDGTRLSIL.